One sample yielded the 8 T cell receptor beta chains listed below, sequenced in a study of blood T cell repertoires in COVID-19. Some clones are missing from TCRdb's copy, which holds only in-frame ones; the method was immunoSEQ multiplex PCR. The sample lists about 220,000 clones, 86% occurring once. The source material was peripheral blood. The receptor set was obtained from a man aged 30-40 years who had recovered from COVID-19.

In this sample, this clone turned up a few times. The chain has TRBV19 and TRBJ1-6, with TRBD1 as a possible D gene (5 bases). The CDR3 sequence is 13 residues long. CDR1 and CDR2 from the germline V gene are LNHDA and SQIVND (reference sequence). Trimming removed 4 bases from V and 14 bases from J, with 15 bases in between. The CDR3 DNA reads TGTGCCAGTAGTACCAGGGATGTCGGCGCCCTCCACTTT. It translates to CASSTRDVGALHF. Variable domain in full (rest from reference TRBV19 and TRBJ1-6): DGGITQSPKYLFRKEGQNVTLSCEQNLNHDAMYWYRQDPGQGLRLIYYSQIVNDFQKGDIAEGYSVSREKKESFPLTVTSAQKNPTAFYLCASSTRDVGALHFGNGTRLTVT.

The chain employs TRBV11-2 and TRBJ2-1, with 10 bases fitting TRBD1. The trim removed 5 bases at V and 6 bases at J, leaving 13 bases unmatched. The germline gives CDR1 SGHAT, CDR2 FQNNGV. This CDR3 contains 17 residues. For the CDR3, the DNA is TGTGCCAGCAGCCGAAACATACCCGGGACAGGGGTCAATGAGCAGTTCTTC. This sequence encodes CASSRNIPGTGVNEQFF.

The genes are TRBV5-1 and TRBJ2-1, with 7 bases that match TRBD1. The CDR3 length is 16 residues. V lost 0 bases to trimming and J lost 8 bases; unmatched junction nucleotides: 11. From germline, CDR1 is SGHRS and CDR2 YFSETQ. CDR3 loop: CASSLVQQGSRDEQFF. The CDR3 DNA reads as TGCGCCAGCAGCTTGGTCCAACAGGGGAGTCGGGATGAGCAGTTCTTC. Full variable domain (rest looked up from reference TRBV5-1 and TRBJ2-1): KAGVTQTPRYLIKTRGQQVTLSCSPISGHRSVSWYQQTPGQGLQFLFEYFSETQRNKGNFPGRFSGRQFSNSRSEMNVSTLELGDSALYLCASSLVQQGSRDEQFFGPGTRLTVL.

In its sample, this clone was seen many times. The genes are TRBV11-1 and TRBJ1-3; tentative D call: TRBD1 (5 bases). The V gene lost 6 bases and the J gene lost 2 bases, with 11 bases spanning the gap. The CDR3 runs to 14 residues. In germline, CDR1 is SGHAT, CDR2 FQDESV (reference sequence). CDR3 protein: CASRNRRAGNTIYF. The CDR3 coding sequence is TGTGCCAGCAGAAACAGGAGGGCTGGAAACACCATATATTTT.

This clone was seen more than once but under ten times. V usage is TRBV7-2 and J usage is TRBJ1-2; D is unclear. V lost 1 base, J lost 4 bases, and 10 bases lay in between. Germline V gene sequence: CDR1 SGHTA, CDR2 FQGNSA. The CDR3 is 14 residues long. CDR3 DNA: TGTGCCAGCAGCTTAGATCTAGGTTCCTATGGCTACACCTTC. Its translation: CASSLDLGSYGYTF.

The chain uses TRBV7-9 and TRBJ1-2; maybe TRBD1 (5 bases). Germline CDR1 reads SEHNR; CDR2 reads FQNEAQ (reference sequence). V lost 2 bases to trimming and J lost 8 bases, with 15 bases between them. The CDR3 has 14 residues. The DNA for the CDR3 is TGTGCCAGCAGCTTAATTGGACAACTCCCCGGCTACACCTTC. Translated: CASSLIGQLPGYTF.

The chain is built from TRBV15 and TRBJ2-5, with 7 bases that match TRBD1. The CDR3 loop spans 17 amino acids. Germline V gives CDR1 LNHNV, CDR2 YYDKDF (reference sequence). Trimming at V came to 0 bases and at J to 5 bases, leaving 12 bases not matched to a gene. The CDR3 loop reads CATSRDSVQGLGETQYF. For the CDR3, the DNA is TGTGCCACCAGCAGAGATAGTGTACAGGGGCTAGGTGAGACCCAGTACTTC.

This rearrangement joins TRBV3-1 (or the pseudogene TRBV3-2) to TRBJ2-5; possible D gene TRBD1, 6 bases. CDR3 length: 13 amino acids. V was cut by 5 bases and J by 3 bases, with 10 bases left in between. The germline gives CDR1 LGHDT, CDR2 YNNKEL (reference sequence). CDR3 nucleotides: TGTGCCAGCAGCTTCTCAGGGGAAGAGACCCAGTACTTC. Its protein is CASSFSGEETQYF.